This T cell receptor beta chain was sequenced in a study of technical replicates of blood from a few donors. The protocol was immunoSEQ multiplex PCR, while the TCRdb copy is restricted to in-frame clones and leaves out a portion. The repertoire holds about 63,000 clones, with around 90% as singletons. The CDR3 totals 15 residues. V lost 0 bases to trimming and J lost 5 bases; unmatched junction nucleotides: 5. The germline gives CDR1 LGHNA, CDR2 YNFKEQ. The chain joins TRBV4-2 to TRBJ2-5; 8 bases match TRBD2. This TCR was sampled from a human donor in good health. Some clones in this sample may be carry-over from other donors' samples. Sequencing input: PBMCs. The CDR3 region is CASSQDRTSKETQYF. The CDR3 nucleotides are TGTGCCAGCAGCCAAGATCGGACTAGCAAGGAGACCCAGTACTTC.